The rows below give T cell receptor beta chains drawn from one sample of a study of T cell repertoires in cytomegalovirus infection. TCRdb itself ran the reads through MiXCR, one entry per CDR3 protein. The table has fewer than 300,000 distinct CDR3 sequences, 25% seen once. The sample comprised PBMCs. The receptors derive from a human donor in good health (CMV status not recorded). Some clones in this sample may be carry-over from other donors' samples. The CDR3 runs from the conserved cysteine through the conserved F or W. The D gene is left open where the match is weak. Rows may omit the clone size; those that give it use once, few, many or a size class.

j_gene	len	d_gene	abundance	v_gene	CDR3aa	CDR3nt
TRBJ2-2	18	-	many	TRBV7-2	CASSLAGPRTLSTGELFF	TGTGCCAGCAGCTTAGCGGGTCCTAGAACCCTGAGCACCGGGGAGCTGTTTTTT
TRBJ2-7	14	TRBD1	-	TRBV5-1	CASSSGTGVDEQYF	TGCGCCAGCAGCTCCGGGACAGGGGTCGACGAGCAGTACTTC
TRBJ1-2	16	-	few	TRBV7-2	CASSLEKLGSNYGYTF	TGTGCCAGCAGCTTAGAAAAGCTGGGGTCGAACTATGGCTACACCTTC
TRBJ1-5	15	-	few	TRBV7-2	CASSKWRGLNQPQHF	TGTGCCAGCAGTAAGTGGCGGGGCCTCAATCAGCCCCAGCATTTT
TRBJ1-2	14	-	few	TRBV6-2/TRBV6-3	CASSLDGPTYGYTF	TGTGCCAGCAGTCTAGACGGGCCAACCTATGGCTACACCTTC
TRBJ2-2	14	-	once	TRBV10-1	CASSELNQAGELFF	TGCGCCAGCAGTGAGTTGAACCAAGCGGGGGAGCTGTTTTTT
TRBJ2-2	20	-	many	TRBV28	CASSLQLLPSQGSNTGELFF	TGTGCCAGCAGTTTGCAGCTGCTCCCCTCCCAGGGGTCGAACACCGGGGAGCTGTTTTTT
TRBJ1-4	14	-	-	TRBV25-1	CASSEPANNEKLFF	TGTGCCAGCAGTGAGCCAGCTAATAATGAAAAACTGTTTTTT
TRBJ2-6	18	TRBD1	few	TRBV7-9	CASSNSGTGVAGANVLTF	TGTGCCAGCAGCAACTCCGGGACAGGGGTCGCTGGGGCCAACGTCCTGACTTTC
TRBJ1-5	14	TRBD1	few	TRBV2	CASSVGQGGQPQHF	TGTGCCAGCAGCGTCGGACAGGGCGGCCAGCCCCAGCATTTT
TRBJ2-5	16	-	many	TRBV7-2	CASSLVAGAYQETQYF	TGTGCCAGCAGCCTTGTCGCGGGGGCGTACCAAGAGACCCAGTACTTC
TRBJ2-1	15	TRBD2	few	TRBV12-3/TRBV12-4	CASTLGAGTNNEQFF	TGTGCCAGCACCTTAGGGGCCGGGACTAACAATGAGCAGTTCTTC
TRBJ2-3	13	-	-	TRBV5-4	CASRSLEVDTQYF	TGTGCCAGCAGATCACTAGAGGTAGATACGCAGTATTTT
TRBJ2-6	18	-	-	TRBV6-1	CASSEAPLRGAGANVLTF	TGTGCCAGCAGTGAAGCCCCACTTCGGGGCGCTGGGGCCAACGTCCTGACTTTC
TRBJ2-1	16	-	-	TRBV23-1	CASSPHTGGYYNEQFF	TGCGCCAGCAGTCCCCACACCGGAGGATACTACAATGAGCAGTTCTTC
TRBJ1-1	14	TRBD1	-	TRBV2	CASRGGQGYTEAFF	TGTGCCAGCAGGGGCGGACAGGGCTACACTGAAGCTTTCTTT
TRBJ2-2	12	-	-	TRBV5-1	CASSYFTGELFF	TGCGCCAGCAGTTATTTCACCGGGGAGCTGTTTTTT
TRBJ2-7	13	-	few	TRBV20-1	CSALTGTEPAQYF	TGCAGTGCGCTAACCGGGACGGAGCCCGCGCAGTACTTC
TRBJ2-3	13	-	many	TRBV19	CASSIGPGNTQYF	TGTGCCAGTAGTATAGGCCCGGGGAATACGCAGTATTTT
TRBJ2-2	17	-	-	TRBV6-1	CASSDRKGAQNTGELFF	TGTGCCAGCAGTGATCGGAAAGGGGCTCAGAACACCGGGGAGCTGTTTTTT
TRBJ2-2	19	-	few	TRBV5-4	CASSRGSGGGNLNTGELFF	TGTGCCAGCAGCCGAGGGTCTGGCGGGGGCAACCTGAACACCGGGGAGCTGTTTTTT
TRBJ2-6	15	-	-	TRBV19	CASSIGLPGANVLTF	TGTGCCAGTAGTATCGGCCTTCCTGGGGCCAACGTCCTGACTTTC
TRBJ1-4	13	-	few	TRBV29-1	CSVAPGRQQKLFF	TGCAGCGTTGCCCCGGGACGTCAACAAAAACTGTTTTTT
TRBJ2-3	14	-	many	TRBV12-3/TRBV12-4	CASSPLRSTDTQYF	TGTGCCAGCAGTCCCCTTAGGAGCACAGATACGCAGTATTTT
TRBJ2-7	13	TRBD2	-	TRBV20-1	CSAAGLADYEQYF	TGCAGTGCTGCGGGACTAGCGGACTACGAGCAGTACTTC
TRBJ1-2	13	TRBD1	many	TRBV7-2	CASSRDRDGGYTF	TGTGCCAGCAGCCGCGACAGGGACGGTGGCTACACCTTC
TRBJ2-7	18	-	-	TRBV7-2	CASSLGPSARASSYEQYF	TGTGCCAGCAGCTTAGGTCCTAGCGCCCGAGCTTCCTCCTACGAGCAGTACTTC
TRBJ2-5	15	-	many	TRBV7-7	CASSPPGAIVETQYF	TGTGCTAGCAGTCCCCCAGGGGCGATCGTAGAGACCCAGTACTTC